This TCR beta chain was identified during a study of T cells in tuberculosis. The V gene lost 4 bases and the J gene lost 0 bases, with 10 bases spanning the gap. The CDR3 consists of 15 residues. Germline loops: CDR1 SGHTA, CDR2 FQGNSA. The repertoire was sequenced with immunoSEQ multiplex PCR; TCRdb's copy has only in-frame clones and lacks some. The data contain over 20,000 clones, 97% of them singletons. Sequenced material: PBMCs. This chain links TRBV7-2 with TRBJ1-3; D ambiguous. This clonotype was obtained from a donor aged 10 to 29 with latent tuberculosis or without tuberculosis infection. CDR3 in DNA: TGTGCCAGCAGCTGGGCGGGGAGCTCTGGAAACACCATATATTTT. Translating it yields CASSWAGSSGNTIYF. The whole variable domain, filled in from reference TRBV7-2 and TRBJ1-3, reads GAGVSQSPSNKVTEKGKDVELRCDPISGHTALYWYRQSLGQGLEFLIYFQGNSAPDKSGLPSDRFSAERTGGSVSTLTIQRTQQEDSAVYLCASSWAGSSGNTIYFGEGSWLTVV.